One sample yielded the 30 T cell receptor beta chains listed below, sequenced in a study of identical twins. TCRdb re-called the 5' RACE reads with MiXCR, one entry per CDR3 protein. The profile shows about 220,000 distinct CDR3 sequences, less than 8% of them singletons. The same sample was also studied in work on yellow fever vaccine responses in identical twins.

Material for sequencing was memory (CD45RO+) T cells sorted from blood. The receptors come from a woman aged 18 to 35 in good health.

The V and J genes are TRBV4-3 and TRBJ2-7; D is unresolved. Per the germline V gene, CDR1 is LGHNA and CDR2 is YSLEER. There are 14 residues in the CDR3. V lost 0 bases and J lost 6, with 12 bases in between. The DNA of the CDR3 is TGCGCCAGCAGCCAAGAAAAACAACGCGGCGAGCAGTACTTC. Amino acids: CASSQEKQRGEQYF.

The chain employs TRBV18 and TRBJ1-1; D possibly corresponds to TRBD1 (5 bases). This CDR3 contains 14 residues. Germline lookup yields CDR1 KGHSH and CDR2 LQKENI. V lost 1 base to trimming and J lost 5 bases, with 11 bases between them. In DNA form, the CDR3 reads TGTGCCAGCTCACCACGGGGCGGTAAAACTGAAGCTTTCTTT. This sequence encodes CASSPRGGKTEAFF.

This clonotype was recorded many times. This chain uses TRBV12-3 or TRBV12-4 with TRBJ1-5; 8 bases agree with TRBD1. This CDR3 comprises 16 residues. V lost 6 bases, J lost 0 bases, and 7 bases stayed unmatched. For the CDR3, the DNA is TGTGCCAGCAGATCCACTACAGGGGGTAGCAATCAGCCCCAGCATTTT. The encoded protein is CASRSTTGGSNQPQHF.

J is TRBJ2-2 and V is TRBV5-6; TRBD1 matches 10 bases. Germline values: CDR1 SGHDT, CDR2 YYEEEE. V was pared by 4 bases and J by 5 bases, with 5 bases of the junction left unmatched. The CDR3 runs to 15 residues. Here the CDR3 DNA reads TGTGCCAGCAGCAGGAGACAGGGGGCAACCGGGGAGCTGTTTTTT. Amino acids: CASSRRQGATGELFF.

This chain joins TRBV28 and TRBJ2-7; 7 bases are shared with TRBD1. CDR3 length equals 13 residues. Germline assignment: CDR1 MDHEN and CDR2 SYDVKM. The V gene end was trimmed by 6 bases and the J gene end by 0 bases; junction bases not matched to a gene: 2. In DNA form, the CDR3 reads TGTGCCAGCAGCTGGACAGGCTCCTACGAGCAGTACTTC. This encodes CASSWTGSYEQYF.

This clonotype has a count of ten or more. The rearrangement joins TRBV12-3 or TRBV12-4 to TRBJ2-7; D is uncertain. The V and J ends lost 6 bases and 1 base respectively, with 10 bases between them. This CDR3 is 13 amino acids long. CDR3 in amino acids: CASSLRASYEQYF. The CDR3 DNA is TGTGCCAGCAGCTTACGGGCGTCCTACGAGCAGTACTTC.

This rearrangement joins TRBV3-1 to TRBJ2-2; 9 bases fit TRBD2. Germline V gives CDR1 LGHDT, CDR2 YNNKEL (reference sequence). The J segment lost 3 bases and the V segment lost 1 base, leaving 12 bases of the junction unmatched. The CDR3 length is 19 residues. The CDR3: CASSQGGPGWTSDTGELFF. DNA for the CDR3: TGTGCCAGCAGCCAAGGAGGCCCCGGGTGGACTAGCGACACCGGGGAGCTGTTTTTT.

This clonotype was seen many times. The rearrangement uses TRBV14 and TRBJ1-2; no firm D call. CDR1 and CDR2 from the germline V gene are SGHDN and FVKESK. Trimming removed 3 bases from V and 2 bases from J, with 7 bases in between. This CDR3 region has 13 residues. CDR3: CASSQAANYGYTF. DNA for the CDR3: TGTGCCAGCAGCCAGGCAGCGAACTATGGCTACACCTTC.

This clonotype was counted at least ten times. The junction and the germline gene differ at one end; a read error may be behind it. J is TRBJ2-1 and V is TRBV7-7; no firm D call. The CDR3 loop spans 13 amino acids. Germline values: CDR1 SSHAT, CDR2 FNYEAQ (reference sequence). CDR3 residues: CASSAHLYNEQFF. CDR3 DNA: TGTGCTAGCAGCGCCCACCTTTACAATGAGCAGTTCTTC.

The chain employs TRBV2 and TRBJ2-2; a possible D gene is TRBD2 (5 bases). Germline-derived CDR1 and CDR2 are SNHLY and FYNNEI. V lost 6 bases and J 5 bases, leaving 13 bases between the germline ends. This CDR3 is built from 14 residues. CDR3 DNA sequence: TGTGCCAGCAGGGGAGCCCTGGGTACCGGGGAGCTGTTTTTT. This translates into CASRGALGTGELFF. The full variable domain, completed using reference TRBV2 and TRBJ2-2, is EPEVTQTPSHQVTQMGQEVILRCVPISNHLYFYWYRQILGQKVEFLVSFYNNEISEKSEIFDDQFSVERPDGSNFTLKIRSTKLEDSAMYFCASRGALGTGELFFGEGSRLTVL.

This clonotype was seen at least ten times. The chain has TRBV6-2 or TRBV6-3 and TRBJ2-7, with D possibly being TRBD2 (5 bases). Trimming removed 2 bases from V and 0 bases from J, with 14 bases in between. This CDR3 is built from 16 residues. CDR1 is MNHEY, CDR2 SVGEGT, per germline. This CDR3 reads CASSYSAGLYSYEQYF. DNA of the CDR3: TGTGCCAGCAGTTACAGTGCGGGTCTTTACTCCTACGAGCAGTACTTC.

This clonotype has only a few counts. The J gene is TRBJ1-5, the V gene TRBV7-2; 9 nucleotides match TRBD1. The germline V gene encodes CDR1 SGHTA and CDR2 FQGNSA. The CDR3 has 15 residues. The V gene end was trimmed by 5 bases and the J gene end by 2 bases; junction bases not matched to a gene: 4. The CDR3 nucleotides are TGTGCCAGCAGCCACCGGGACAGGGGCAATCAGCCCCAGCATTTT. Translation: CASSHRDRGNQPQHF.

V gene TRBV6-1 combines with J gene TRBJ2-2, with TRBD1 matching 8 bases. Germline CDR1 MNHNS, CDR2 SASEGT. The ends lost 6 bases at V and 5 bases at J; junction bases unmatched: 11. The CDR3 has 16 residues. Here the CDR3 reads CASRPGQGIGTGELFF. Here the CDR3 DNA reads TGTGCCAGCAGGCCTGGACAGGGCATTGGAACCGGGGAGCTGTTTTTT.

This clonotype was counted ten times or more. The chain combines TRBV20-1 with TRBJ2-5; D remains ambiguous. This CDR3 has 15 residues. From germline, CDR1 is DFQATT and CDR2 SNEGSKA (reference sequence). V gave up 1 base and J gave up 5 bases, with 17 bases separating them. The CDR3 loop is CSARVRVRFVETQYF. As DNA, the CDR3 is TGCAGTGCTAGAGTTAGAGTTCGTTTTGTGGAGACCCAGTACTTC.

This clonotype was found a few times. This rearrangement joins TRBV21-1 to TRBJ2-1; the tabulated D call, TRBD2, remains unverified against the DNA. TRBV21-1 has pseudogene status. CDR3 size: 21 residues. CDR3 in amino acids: CASSKSLLSGGDLVMYNEQFF. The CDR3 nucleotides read TGTGCCAGCAGCAAAAGCCTACTTAGCGGGGGGGATCTAGTGATGTACAATGAGCAGTTCTTC.

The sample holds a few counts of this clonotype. Here the CDR3 DNA reads TGTGCCAGCAGCCAAGATTCGGGAATGAGGGGCGAGCAGTACTTC. Amino acid sequence: CASSQDSGMRGEQYF. This sequence joins TRBV3-1 and TRBJ2-7, with D possibly being TRBD1 or TRBD2 (5 bases each). V was shortened by 0 bases and J by 6 bases, with 15 bases between the two germline ends. The germline V gene encodes CDR1 LGHDT and CDR2 YNNKEL (reference sequence). CDR3 length: 15 residues.

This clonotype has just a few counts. The CDR3 spells CASSTSGRTDTQYF. In DNA, the CDR3 is TGTGCCAGCAGCACTAGCGGACGCACAGATACGCAGTATTTT. This chain uses TRBV6-1 with TRBJ2-3, with 8 bases that match TRBD2. Germline V lookup: CDR1 MNHNS, CDR2 SASEGT. V dropped 6 bases and J dropped 1; count of bases not matched to a gene: 3. The CDR3 totals 14 residues.

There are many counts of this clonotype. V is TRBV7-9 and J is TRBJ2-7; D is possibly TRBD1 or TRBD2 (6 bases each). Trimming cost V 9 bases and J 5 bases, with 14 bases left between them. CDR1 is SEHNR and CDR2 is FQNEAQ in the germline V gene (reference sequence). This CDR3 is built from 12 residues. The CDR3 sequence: CASGGGYNEQYF. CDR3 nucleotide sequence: TGTGCCAGTGGAGGGGGGTATAACGAGCAGTACTTC.

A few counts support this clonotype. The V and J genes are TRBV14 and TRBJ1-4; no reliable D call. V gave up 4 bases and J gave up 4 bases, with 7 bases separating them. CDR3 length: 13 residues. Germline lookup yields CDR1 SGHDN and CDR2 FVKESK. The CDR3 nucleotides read TGTGCCAGCAGCCGGGTCTTTAATGAAAAACTGTTTTTT. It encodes CASSRVFNEKLFF.

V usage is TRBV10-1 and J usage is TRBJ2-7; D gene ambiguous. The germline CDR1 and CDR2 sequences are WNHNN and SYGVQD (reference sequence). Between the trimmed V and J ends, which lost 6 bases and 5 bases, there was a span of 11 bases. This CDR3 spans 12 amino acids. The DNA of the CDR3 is TGCGCCAGCAGCGTCAGCTTGAACGAGCAGTACTTC. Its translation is CASSVSLNEQYF.

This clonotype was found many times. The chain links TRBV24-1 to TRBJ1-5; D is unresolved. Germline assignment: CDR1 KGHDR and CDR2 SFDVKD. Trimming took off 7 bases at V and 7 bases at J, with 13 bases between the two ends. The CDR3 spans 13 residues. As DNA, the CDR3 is TGTGCCACCAGCGGCCGAGGGAGGCAGCCCCAGCATTTT. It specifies CATSGRGRQPQHF.

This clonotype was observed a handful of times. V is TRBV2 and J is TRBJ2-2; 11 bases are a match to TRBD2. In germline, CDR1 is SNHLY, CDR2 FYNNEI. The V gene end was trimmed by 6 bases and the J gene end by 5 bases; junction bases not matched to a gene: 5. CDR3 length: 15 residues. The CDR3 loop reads CASRIRTSGTGELFF. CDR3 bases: TGTGCCAGCAGAATTAGGACTAGCGGGACCGGGGAGCTGTTTTTT.

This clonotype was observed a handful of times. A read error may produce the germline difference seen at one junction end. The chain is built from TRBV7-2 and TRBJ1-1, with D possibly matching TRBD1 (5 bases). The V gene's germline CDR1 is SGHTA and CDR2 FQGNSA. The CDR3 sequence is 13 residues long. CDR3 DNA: TGTGCCAGCAGCTTAATACGGGGCACTGAAGTTTTCTTT. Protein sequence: CASSLIRGTEVFF.

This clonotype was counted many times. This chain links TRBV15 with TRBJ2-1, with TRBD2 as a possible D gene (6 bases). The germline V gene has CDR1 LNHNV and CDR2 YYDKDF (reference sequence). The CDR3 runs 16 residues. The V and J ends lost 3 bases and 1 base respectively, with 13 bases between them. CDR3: CATSSKSGSSYNEQFF. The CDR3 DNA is TGTGCCACCAGCAGTAAATCCGGGAGTTCCTACAATGAGCAGTTCTTC.

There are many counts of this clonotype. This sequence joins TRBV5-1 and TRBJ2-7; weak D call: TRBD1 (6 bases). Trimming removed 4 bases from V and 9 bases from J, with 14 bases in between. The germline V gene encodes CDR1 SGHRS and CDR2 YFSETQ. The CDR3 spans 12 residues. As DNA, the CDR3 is TGCGCCAGCAGCGAACAGGGTGGGAGGCAGTACTTC. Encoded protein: CASSEQGGRQYF.

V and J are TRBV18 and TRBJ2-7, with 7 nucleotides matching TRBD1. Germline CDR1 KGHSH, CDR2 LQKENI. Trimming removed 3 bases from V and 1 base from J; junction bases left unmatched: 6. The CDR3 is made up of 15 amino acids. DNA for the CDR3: TGTGCCAGCTCACCCAGACAGGGCCTTTCCTACGAGCAGTACTTC. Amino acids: CASSPRQGLSYEQYF. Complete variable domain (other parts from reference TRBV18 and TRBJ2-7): NAGVMQNPRHLVRRRGQEARLRCSPMKGHSHVYWYRQLPEEGLKFMVYLQKENIIDESGMPKERFSAEFPKEGPSILRIQQVVRGDSAAYFCASSPRQGLSYEQYFGPGTRLTVT.

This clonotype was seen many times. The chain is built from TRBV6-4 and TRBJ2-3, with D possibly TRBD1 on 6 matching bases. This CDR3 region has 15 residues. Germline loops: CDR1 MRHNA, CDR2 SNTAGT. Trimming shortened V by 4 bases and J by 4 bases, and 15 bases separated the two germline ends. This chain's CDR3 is CASSVTGGGADTQYF. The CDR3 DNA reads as TGTGCCAGCAGTGTCACAGGTGGGGGCGCAGATACGCAGTATTTT.

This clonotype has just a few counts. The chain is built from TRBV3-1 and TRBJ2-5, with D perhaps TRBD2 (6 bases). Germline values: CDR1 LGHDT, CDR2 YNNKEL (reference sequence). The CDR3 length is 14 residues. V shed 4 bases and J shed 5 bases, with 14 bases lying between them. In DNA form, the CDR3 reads TGTGCCAGCAGCCGCCTGACTAGTGGGGAGACCCAGTACTTC. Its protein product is CASSRLTSGETQYF.

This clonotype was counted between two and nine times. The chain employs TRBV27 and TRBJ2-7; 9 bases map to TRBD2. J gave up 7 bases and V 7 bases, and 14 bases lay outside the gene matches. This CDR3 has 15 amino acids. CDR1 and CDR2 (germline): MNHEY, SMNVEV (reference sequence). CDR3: CASISASGIGGEQYF. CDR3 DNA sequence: TGTGCCAGCATTTCGGCTAGCGGGATCGGGGGGGAGCAGTACTTC.

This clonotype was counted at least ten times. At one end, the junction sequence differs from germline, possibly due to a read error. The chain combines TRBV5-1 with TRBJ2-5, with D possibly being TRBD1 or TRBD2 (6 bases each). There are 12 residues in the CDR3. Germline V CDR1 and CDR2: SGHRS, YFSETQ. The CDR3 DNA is TGCGCCAGCAGCTTGGAGGGGGGTACCCTGAACTTC. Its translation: CASSLEGGTLNF.